The subject of this entry is one T cell receptor (beta chain). Its antigen remains unidentified. CDR3 length: 16 residues. From germline, CDR1 is SGHTA and CDR2 FQGTGA. The junction had 8 bases not matched to a gene; V was cut back by 4 bases and J by 3 bases. The treatment was: 10-day PBMC culture with coronavirus spike peptide pools or control peptides (ViraFEST assay). Researchers used the Oncomine TCR Beta short-read assay to sequence DNA from cultured CD4+ T cells. MiXCR, run by TCRdb on the PCR reads, gives a single entry per CDR3 protein. Among over 15,000 distinct CDR3 sequences, more than 40% were seen once, and the ten largest hold less than 8.5%. This specimen comes from a study of vaccination and CD4 T cells after COVID-19. Background on the study: Two mRNA vaccine doses were given, either BNT162b2 or mRNA-1273. Study-level findings and limits: Among those convalescent, a median 86.3% of reactive clones emerged solely post-vaccination. Post-vaccination reactive clonotypes (median roughly 36) did not differ significantly from post-infection (21).

The TCR was taken from a human donor who had recovered from COVID-19. The chain employs TRBV7-3 and TRBJ1-4; 7 bases fit TRBD1. The sequencing here drew on CD4+ T cells from blood, cultured in vitro, taken after SARS-CoV-2 vaccination. DNA of the CDR3: TGTGCCAGCAGCTCAGCTAGACAGGGCTCTAATGAAAAACTGTTTTTT. Translation: CASSSARQGSNEKLFF.